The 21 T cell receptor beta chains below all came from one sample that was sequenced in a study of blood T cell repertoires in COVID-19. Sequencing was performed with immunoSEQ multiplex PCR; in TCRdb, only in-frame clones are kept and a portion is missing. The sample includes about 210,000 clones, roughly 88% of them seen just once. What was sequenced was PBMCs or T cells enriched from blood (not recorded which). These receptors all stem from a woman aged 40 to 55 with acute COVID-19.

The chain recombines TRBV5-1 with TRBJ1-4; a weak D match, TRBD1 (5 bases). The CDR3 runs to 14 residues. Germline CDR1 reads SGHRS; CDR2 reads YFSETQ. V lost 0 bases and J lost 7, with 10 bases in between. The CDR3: CASSLGGEGEKLFF. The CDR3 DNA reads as TGCGCCAGCAGCTTGGGAGGGGAGGGTGAAAAACTGTTTTTT.

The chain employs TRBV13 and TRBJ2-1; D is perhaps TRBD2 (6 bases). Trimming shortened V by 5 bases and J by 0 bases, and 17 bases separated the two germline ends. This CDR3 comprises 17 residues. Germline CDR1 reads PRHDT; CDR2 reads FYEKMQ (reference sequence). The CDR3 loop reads CASSPHRELGSYNEQFF. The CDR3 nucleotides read TGTGCCAGCAGCCCCCATCGGGAGCTTGGCTCCTACAATGAGCAGTTCTTC.

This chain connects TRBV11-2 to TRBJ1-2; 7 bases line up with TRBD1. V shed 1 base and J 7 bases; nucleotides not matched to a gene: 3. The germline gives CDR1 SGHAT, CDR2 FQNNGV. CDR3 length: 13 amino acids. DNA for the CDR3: TGTGCCAGCAGCTTAGCCCAGGGGGGTGGCTACACCTTC. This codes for CASSLAQGGGYTF.

The CDR3 protein is CASSHSGSGFGRTDTQYF. Written as DNA, the CDR3 is TGTGCCAGCAGCCACAGTGGGAGTGGTTTCGGTAGGACAGATACGCAGTATTTT. J is TRBJ2-3 and V is TRBV3-1 (or the pseudogene TRBV3-2), with a weak D call TRBD2 (5 bases). Trimming took off 3 bases at V and 3 bases at J, with 22 bases between the two ends. There are 18 residues in the CDR3. Germline CDR1 and CDR2: LGHDT and YNNKEL (reference sequence).

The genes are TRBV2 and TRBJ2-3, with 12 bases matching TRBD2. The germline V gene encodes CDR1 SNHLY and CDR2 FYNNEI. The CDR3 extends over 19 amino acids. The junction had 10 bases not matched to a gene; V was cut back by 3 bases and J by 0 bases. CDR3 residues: CASSEASGGASLSTDTQYF. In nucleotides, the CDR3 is TGTGCCAGCAGTGAGGCTAGCGGGGGGGCTTCGTTAAGCACAGATACGCAGTATTTT.

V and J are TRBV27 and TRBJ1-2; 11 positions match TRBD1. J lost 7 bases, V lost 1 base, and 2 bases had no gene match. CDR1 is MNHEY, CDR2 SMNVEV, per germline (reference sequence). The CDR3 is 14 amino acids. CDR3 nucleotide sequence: TGTGCCAGCAGTTTATGGGGGACAGGGGGTGGCTACACCTTC. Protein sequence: CASSLWGTGGGYTF.

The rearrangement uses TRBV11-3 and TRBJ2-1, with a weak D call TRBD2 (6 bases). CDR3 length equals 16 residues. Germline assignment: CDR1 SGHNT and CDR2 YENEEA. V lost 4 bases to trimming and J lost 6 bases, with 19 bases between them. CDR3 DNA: TGTGCCAGCAGCTCCCAGACTAGATCTTGGGGCAATGAGCAGTTCTTC. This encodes CASSSQTRSWGNEQFF.

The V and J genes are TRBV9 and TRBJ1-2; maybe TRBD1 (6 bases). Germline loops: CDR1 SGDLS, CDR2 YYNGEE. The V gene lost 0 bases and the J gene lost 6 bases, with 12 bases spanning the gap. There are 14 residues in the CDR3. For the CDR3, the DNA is TGTGCCAGCAGCGTAGCTACAGGGTCGGATGGCTACACCTTC. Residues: CASSVATGSDGYTF.

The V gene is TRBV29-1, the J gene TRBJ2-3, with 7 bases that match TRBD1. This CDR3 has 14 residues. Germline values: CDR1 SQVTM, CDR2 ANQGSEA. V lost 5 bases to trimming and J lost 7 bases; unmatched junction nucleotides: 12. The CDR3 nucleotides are TGCAGCGTTTCTCTTACAGGGGCTTATCATACGCAGTATTTT. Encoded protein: CSVSLTGAYHTQYF.

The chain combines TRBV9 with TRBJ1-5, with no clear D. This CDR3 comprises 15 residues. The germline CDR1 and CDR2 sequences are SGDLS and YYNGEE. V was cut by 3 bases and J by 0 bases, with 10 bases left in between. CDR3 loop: CASSAAGVSNQPQHF. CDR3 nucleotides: TGTGCCAGCAGCGCCGCGGGCGTTAGCAATCAGCCCCAGCATTTT.

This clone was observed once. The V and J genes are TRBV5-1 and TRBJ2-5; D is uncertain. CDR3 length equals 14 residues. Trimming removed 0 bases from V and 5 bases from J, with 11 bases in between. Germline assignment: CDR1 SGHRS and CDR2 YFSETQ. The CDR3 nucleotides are TGCGCCAGCAGCTTGGCCGAGGAAGAGGAGACCCAGTACTTC. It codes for CASSLAEEEETQYF.

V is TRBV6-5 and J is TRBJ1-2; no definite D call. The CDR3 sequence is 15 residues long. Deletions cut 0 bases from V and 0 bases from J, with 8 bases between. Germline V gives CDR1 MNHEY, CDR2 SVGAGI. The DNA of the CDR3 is TGTGCCAGCAGTTACTCGAGCATTTCTAACTATGGCTACACCTTC. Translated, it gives CASSYSSISNYGYTF.

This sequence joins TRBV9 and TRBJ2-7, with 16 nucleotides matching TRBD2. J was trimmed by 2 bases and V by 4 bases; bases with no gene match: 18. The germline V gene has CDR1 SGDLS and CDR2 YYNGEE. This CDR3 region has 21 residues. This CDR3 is CASSTQTGQRGTSGRAYEQYV. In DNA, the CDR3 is TGTGCCAGCAGCACCCAGACGGGACAGAGAGGGACTAGCGGGAGGGCCTACGAGCAGTACGTC.

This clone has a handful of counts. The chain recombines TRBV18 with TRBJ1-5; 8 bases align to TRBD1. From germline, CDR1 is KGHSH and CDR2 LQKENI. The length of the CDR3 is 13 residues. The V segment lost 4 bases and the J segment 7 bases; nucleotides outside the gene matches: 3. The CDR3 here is CASSQDRDQPQHF. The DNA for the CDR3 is TGTGCCAGCTCACAGGACAGGGACCAGCCCCAGCATTTT.

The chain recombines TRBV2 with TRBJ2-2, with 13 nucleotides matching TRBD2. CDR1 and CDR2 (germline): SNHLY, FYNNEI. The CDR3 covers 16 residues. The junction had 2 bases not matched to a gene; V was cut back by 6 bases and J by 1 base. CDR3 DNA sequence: TGTGCCAGCAGCAGGACTAGCGGGGGGAACACCGGGGAGCTGTTTTTT. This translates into CASSRTSGGNTGELFF.

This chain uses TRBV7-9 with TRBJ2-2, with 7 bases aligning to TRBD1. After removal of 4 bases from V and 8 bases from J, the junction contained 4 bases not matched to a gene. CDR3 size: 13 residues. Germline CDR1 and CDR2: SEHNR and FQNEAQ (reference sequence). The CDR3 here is CASSSQGRGELFF. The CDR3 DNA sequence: TGTGCCAGCAGCTCACAGGGGCGGGGGGAGCTGTTTTTT.

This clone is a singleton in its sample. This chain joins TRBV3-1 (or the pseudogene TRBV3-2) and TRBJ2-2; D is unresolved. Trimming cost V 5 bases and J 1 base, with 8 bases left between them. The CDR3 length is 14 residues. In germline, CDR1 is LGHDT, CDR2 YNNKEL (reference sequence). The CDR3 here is CASSSRLNTGELFF. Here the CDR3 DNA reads TGTGCCAGCAGCTCCCGACTGAACACCGGGGAGCTGTTTTTT.

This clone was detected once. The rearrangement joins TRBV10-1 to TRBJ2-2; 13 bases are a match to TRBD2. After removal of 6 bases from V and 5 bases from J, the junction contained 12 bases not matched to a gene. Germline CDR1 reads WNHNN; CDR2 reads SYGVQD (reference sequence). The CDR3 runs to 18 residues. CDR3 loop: CASSGPLAGGPSTGELFF. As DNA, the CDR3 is TGCGCCAGCAGCGGCCCACTAGCGGGGGGGCCTTCGACCGGGGAGCTGTTTTTT.

The CDR3 here is CASSQDIGELFF. The CDR3 DNA follows: TGTGCCAGCAGTCAGGATATCGGGGAGCTGTTTTTT. This chain connects TRBV2 to TRBJ2-2; no clear D. CDR1 is SNHLY, CDR2 FYNNEI, per germline. This CDR3 contains 12 residues. The V gene lost 5 bases and the J gene lost 7 bases, with 8 bases spanning the gap.

CDR3 nucleotide sequence: TGTGCCAGCGCGCCGACAGGGCTTAGCAATCAGCCCCAGCATTTT. Its protein product is CASAPTGLSNQPQHF. The chain carries TRBV27 and TRBJ1-5; TRBD1 agrees at 7 bases. The germline V gene has CDR1 MNHEY and CDR2 SMNVEV (reference sequence). V dropped 8 bases and J dropped 0; count of bases not matched to a gene: 7. The length of the CDR3 is 15 residues.

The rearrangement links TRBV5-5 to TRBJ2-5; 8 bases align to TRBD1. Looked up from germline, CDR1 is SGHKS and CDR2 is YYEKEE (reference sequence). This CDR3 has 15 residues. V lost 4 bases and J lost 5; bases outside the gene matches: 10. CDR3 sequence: CASSVTGTGVETQYF. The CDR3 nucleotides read TGTGCCAGCAGCGTCACCGGGACAGGAGTCGAGACCCAGTACTTC. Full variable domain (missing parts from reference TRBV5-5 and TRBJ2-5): DAGVTQSPTHLIKTRGQQVTLRCSPISGHKSVSWYQQVLGQGPQFIFQYYEKEERGRGNFPDRFSARQFPNYSSELNVNALLLGDSALYLCASSVTGTGVETQYFGPGTRLLVL.